This T cell receptor (beta chain) appears in the sequencing data of a study of blood T cell repertoires in COVID-19. Overall study: Spain, Italy and the United States supplied samples that represented acute and convalescent COVID-19. From T cells, B-cell-depleted T cells, or PBMCs came the material, which was cDNA or gDNA.

The assay was immunoSEQ multiplex PCR, and TCRdb's table has in-frame clones only and misses some. The sample comprises approximately 150,000 clones, about 84% of which are singletons, and 4.5% to 7.5% rests with the top ten. The CDR3 runs to 14 residues. The ends were cut back, 5 bases at V and 4 bases at J, with 14 bases in the middle. Germline loops: CDR1 SEHNR, CDR2 FQNEAQ (reference sequence). Participants were placed into cohorts based on the clinical history they reported. The sequenced material came from PBMCs or T cells enriched from blood (not recorded which). This receptor was identified in a man between 40 and 49 years old who had recovered from COVID-19. The chain joins TRBV7-9 to TRBJ2-5; tentative D call: TRBD1 (6 bases). In nucleotides, the CDR3 is TGTGCCAGCAGCCTCCACAGGGATCGAGAGACCCAGTACTTC. This codes for CASSLHRDRETQYF. Using reference TRBV7-9 and TRBJ2-5 for the parts outside the CDR3, the full variable domain is DTGVSQNPRHKITKRGQNVTFRCDPISEHNRLYWYRQTLGQGPEFLTYFQNEAQLEKSRLLSDRFSAERPKGSFSTLEIQRTEQGDSAMYLCASSLHRDRETQYFGPGTRLLVL.